This TCR beta chain was sequenced in a study of blood T cell repertoires in COVID-19. Turning to the study itself: Both acute and convalescent COVID-19 samples were obtained from the United States, Italy and Spain. T cells, B-cell-depleted T cells, or PBMCs supplied cDNA or gDNA.

Trimming shortened V by 2 bases and J by 2 bases, and 15 bases separated the two germline ends. This CDR3 spans 17 amino acids. The germline V gene encodes CDR1 KGHSH and CDR2 LQKENI. Authors' analysis steps: Cell counts per sample came from amplifying reference gene primers. The repertoire was sequenced with immunoSEQ multiplex PCR; TCRdb's copy has only in-frame clones and lacks some. V, J and clone size were drawn from that table, and D and trimming were deduced from the DNA. The data show around 260,000 clones, 88% seen once. The source material was peripheral blood. The source is a man between 60 and 70 years old who had recovered from COVID-19. The chain carries TRBV18 and TRBJ2-2; tentative D call: TRBD1 (6 bases). CDR3 loop: CASSPWPGTLNTGELFF. Here the CDR3 DNA reads TGTGCCAGCTCACCATGGCCAGGGACACTCAACACCGGGGAGCTGTTTTTT.